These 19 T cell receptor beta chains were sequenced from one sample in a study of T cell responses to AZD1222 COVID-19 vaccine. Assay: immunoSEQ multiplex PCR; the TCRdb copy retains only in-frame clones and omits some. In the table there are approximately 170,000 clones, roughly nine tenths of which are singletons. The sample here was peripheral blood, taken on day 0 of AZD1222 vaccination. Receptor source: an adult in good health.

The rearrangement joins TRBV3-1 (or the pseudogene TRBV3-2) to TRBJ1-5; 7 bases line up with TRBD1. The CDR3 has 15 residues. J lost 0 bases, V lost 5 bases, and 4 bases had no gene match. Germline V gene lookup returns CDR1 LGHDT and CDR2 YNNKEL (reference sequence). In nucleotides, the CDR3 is TGTGCCAGCAGCACAGGGGTTAATAGCAATCAGCCCCAGCATTTT. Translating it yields CASSTGVNSNQPQHF.

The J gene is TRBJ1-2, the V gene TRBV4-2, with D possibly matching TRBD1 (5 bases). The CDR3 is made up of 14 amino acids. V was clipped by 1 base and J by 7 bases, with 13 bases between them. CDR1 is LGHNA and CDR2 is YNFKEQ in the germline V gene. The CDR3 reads CASSQGDRTGGYTF. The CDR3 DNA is TGTGCCAGCAGCCAAGGGGACCGGACGGGTGGCTACACCTTC.

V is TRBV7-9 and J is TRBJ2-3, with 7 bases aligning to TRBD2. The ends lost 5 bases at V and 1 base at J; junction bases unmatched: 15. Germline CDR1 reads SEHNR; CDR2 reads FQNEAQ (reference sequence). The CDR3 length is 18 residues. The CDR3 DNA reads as TGTGCCAGCAGCCGCCGGGACTACCCCCCAACAGGCACAGATACGCAGTATTTT. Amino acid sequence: CASSRRDYPPTGTDTQYF.

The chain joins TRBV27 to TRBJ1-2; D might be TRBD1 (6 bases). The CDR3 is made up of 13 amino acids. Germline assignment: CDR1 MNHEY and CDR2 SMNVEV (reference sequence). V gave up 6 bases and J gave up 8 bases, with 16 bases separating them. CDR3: CASRPTGTVGYTF. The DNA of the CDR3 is TGTGCCAGCAGACCAACAGGGACGGTGGGCTACACCTTC.

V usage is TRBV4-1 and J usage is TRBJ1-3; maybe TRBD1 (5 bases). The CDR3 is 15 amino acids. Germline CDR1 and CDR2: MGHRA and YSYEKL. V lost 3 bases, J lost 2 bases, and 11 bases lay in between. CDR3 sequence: CASSQAAGAGNTIYF. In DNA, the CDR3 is TGCGCCAGCAGCCAGGCCGCGGGGGCTGGAAACACCATATATTTT.

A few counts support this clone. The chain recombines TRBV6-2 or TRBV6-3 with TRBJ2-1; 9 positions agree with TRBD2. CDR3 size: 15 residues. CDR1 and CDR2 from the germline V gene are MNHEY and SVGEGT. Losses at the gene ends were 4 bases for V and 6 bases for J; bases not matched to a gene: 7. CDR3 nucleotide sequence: TGTGCCAGCAGTTTGGTCGGCGGGGGGGTCAATGAGCAGTTCTTC. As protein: CASSLVGGGVNEQFF.

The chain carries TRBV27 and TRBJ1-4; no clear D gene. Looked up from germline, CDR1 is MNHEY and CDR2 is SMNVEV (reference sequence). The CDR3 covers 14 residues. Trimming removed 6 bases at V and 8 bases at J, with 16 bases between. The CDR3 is CASSPGLYREKLFF. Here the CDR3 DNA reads TGTGCCAGCAGCCCCGGACTTTATCGGGAAAAACTGTTTTTT.

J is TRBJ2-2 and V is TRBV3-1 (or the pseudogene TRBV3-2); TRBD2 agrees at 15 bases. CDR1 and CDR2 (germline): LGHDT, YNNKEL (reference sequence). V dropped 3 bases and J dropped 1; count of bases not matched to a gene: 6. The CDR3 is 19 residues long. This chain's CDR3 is CASSHPGLAGGLNTGELFF. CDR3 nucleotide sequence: TGTGCCAGCAGCCATCCGGGACTAGCGGGGGGACTGAACACCGGGGAGCTGTTTTTT.

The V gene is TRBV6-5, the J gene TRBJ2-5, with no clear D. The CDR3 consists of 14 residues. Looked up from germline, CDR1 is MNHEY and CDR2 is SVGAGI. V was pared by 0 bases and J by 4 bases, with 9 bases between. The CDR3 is CASSYSNIIETQYF. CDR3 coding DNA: TGTGCCAGCAGTTACTCGAACATTATAGAGACCCAGTACTTC.

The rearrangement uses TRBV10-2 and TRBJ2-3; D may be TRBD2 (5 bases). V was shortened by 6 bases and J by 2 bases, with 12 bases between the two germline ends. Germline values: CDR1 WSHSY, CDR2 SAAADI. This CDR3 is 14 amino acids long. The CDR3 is CASRGSGYTDTQYF. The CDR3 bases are TGCGCCAGCAGAGGCAGCGGCTACACAGATACGCAGTATTTT.

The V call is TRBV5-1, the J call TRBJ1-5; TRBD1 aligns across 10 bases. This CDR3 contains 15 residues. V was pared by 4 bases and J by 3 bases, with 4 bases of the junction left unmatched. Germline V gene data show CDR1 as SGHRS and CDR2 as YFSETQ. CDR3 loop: CASSTGQGDNQPQHF. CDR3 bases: TGCGCCAGCAGCACAGGACAGGGGGACAATCAGCCCCAGCATTTT.

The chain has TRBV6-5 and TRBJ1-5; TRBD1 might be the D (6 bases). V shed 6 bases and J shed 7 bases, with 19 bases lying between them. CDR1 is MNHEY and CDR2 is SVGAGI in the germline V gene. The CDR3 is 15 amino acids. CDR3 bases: TGTGCCAGCAGCTCAACCCACAGGGCTGAGCAGCCCCAGCATTTT. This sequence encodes CASSSTHRAEQPQHF.

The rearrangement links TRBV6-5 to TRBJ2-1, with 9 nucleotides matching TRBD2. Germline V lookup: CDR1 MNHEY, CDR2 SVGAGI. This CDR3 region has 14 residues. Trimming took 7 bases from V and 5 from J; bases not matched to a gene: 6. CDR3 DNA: TGTGCCAGCAAAGGGCTAGCGGGGAACAATGAGCAGTTCTTC. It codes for CASKGLAGNNEQFF.

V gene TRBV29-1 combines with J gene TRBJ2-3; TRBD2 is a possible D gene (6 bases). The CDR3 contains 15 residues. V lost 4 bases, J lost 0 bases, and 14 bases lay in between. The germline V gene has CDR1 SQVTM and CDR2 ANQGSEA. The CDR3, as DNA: TGCAGCGTTGGCCTCCCCGGGAGAAGCACAGATACGCAGTATTTT. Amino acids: CSVGLPGRSTDTQYF.

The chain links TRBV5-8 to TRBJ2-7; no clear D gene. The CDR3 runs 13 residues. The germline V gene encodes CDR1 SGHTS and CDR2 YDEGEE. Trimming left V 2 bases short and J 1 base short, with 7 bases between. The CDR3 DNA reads TGTGCCAGCAGCTTTTGGGGATCCTACGAGCAGTACTTC. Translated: CASSFWGSYEQYF.

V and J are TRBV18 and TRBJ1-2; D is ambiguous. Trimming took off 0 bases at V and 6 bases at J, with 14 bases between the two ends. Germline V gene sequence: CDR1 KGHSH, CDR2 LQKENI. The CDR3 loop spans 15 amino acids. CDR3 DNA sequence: TGTGCCAGCTCACCACCCTTGGGTGTTGCTGATGGCTACACCTTC. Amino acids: CASSPPLGVADGYTF. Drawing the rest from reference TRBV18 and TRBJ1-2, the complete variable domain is NAGVMQNPRHLVRRRGQEARLRCSPMKGHSHVYWYRQLPEEGLKFMVYLQKENIIDESGMPKERFSAEFPKEGPSILRIQQVVRGDSAAYFCASSPPLGVADGYTFGSGTRLTVV.

CDR3 nucleotides: TGTGCCAGCAGTTACGGGACCGGCTCAGGGGGCTACACCTTC. Translating gives CASSYGTGSGGYTF. The chain is built from TRBV6-5 and TRBJ1-2, with D tentatively TRBD1 (5 bases). Germline lookup yields CDR1 MNHEY and CDR2 SVGAGI. The CDR3 spans 14 residues. V was clipped by 2 bases and J by 8 bases, with 15 bases between them.

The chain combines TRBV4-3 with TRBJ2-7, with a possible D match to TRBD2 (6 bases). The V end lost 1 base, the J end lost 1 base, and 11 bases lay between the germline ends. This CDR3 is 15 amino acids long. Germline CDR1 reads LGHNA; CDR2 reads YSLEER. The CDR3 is CASSQARRGSYEQYF. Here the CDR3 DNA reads TGCGCCAGCAGCCAAGCTCGTCGGGGGTCCTACGAGCAGTACTTC.

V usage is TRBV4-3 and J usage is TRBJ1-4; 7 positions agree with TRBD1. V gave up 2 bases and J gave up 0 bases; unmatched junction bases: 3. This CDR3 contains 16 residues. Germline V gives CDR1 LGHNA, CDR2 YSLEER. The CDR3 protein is CASSQPGTATNEKLFF. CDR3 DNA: TGCGCCAGCAGCCAACCCGGGACAGCAACTAATGAAAAACTGTTTTTT.